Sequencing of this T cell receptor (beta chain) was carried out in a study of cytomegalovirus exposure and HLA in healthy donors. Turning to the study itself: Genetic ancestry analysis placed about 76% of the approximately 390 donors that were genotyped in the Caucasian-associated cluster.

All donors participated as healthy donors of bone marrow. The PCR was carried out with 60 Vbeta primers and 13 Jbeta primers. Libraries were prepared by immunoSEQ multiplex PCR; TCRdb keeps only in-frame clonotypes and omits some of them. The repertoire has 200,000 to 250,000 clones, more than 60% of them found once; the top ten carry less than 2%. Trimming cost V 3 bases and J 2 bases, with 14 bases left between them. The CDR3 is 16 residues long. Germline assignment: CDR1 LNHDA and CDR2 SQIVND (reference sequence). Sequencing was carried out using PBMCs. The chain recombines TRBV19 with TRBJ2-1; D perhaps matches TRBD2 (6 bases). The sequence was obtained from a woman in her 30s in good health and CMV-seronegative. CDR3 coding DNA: TGTGCCAGTAGTATCGTCCTGCGGGAAACCTACAATGAGCAGTTCTTC. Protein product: CASSIVLRETYNEQFF.